This TCR beta chain was sequenced for a study of CD8 T cells in Susac syndrome. cDNA came from about 0.5 to 1 ug RNA primed by random hexamers. A single record per CDR3 protein comes from TCRdb applying MiXCR to the immunoSEQ multiplex PCR reads. The sample contains 100,000 to 150,000 distinct CDR3 sequences, just under 95% of which appear only once. V shed 2 bases, J shed 7 bases, and the junction held 3 bases outside the gene matches. CDR1 is GTSNPN and CDR2 is SVGIG in the germline V gene (reference sequence). The CDR3 contains 13 residues. Sequenced sample: CD4+ T cells from PBMCs. The chain joins TRBV30 to TRBJ2-1; TRBD2 matches at 9 bases. The TCR originated in a human donor in good health. The CDR3 nucleotides read TGTGCCTGGAGTAGGGGACTAGCAAATGAGCAGTTCTTC. Protein sequence: CAWSRGLANEQFF.